This T cell receptor (beta chain) stems from a study of cytomegalovirus exposure and HLA in healthy donors. Study-wide points: Some TCR beta chains (164 of them) were listed as cytomegalovirus-associated. Later analysis suggested links between common viral pathogens and several top significant clusters. V- and J-gene trimming in TCR beta was tied to a missense DCLRE1C variant by an analysis performed later.

Germline lookup yields CDR1 SNHLY and CDR2 FYNNEI. Trimming left V 7 bases short and J 7 bases short, with 16 bases between. The CDR3 has 13 amino acids. This clone was counted between two and nine times. Its target is unknown. Amplification used 60 Vbeta primers and 13 Jbeta primers. Clones were read by immunoSEQ multiplex PCR, and TCRdb kept only the in-frame ones, dropping some. The table shows roughly 150,000 clones, with about two thirds occurring only once. Sequences were obtained from PBMCs. The receptor comes from a man younger than 45 in good health and CMV-seropositive. The rearrangement joins TRBV2 to TRBJ1-2; a possible D gene is TRBD1 (6 bases). The DNA of the CDR3 is TGTGCCAGCACTTATACAGGGACCCCTGGCTACACCTTC. Its protein product is CASTYTGTPGYTF.